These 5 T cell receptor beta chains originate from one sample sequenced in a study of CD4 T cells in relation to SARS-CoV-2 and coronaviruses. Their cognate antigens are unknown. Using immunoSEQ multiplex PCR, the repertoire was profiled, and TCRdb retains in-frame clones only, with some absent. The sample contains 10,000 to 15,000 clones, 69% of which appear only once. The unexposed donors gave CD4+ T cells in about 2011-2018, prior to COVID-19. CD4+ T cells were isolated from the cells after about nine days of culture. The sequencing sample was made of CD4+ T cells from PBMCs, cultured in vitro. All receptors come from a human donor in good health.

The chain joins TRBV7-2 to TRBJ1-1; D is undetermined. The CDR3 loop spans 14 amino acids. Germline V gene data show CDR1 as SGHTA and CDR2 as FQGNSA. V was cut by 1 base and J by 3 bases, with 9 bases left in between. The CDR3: CASSLGPWDTEAFF. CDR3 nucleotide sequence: TGTGCCAGCAGCTTAGGCCCTTGGGACACTGAAGCTTTCTTT.

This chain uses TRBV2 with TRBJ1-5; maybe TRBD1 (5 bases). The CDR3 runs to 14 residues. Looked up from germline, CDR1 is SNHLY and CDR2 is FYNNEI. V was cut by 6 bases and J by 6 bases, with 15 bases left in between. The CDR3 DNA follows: TGTGCCAGCAGCAGGAGTGGGGCGGGTCAGCCCCAGCATTTT. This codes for CASSRSGAGQPQHF.

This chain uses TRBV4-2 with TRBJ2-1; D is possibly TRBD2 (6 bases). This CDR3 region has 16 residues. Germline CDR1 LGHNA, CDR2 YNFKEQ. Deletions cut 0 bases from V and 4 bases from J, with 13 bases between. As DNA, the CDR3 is TGTGCCAGCAGCCAAGATTGGGCTAGCGCTTACAATGAGCAGTTCTTC. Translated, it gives CASSQDWASAYNEQFF.

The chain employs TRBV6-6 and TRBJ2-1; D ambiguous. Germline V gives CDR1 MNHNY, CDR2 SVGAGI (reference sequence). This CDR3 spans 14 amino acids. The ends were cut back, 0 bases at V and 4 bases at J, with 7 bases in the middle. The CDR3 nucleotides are TGTGCCAGCAGTTACTCTAACTTTTACAATGAGCAGTTCTTC. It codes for CASSYSNFYNEQFF.

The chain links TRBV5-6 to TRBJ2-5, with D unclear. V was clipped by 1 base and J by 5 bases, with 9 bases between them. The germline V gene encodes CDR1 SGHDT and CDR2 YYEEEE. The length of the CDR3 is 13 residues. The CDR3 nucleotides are TGTGCCAGCAGCTTGAGGACGCGGGAGACCCAGTACTTC. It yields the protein CASSLRTRETQYF.